This TCR beta chain came from a study of early stage breast cancer tumors. In germline, CDR1 is SGHRS, CDR2 YFSETQ. V was trimmed by 3 bases and J by 5 bases, leaving 11 bases between them. The CDR3 runs 13 residues. This table comes from immunoSEQ multiplex PCR, and its TCRdb copy is limited to in-frame clones, with some not included. This table has roughly 30,000 clones, about four fifths appearing once. This TCR came from a person between 50 and 60 years old with breast cancer. V usage is TRBV5-1 and J usage is TRBJ2-5, with a possible D match to TRBD1 (6 bases). Sequencing was performed on blood. The CDR3 DNA is TGCGCCAGCAGCTGGGACATTAGGGAGACCCAGTACTTC. It is translated as CASSWDIRETQYF.